This T cell receptor beta chain originates from a study of blood T cell repertoires in COVID-19. Study background: Spain, Italy and the United States supplied samples that represented acute and convalescent COVID-19. Sources were T cells, B-cell-depleted T cells, or PBMCs; the material itself was cDNA or gDNA.

The protocol was immunoSEQ multiplex PCR, while the TCRdb copy is restricted to in-frame clones and leaves out a portion. This table has about 280,000 clones, 70% to 90% appearing once. This CDR3 is 15 amino acids long. Per germline, CDR1 LGHNA and CDR2 YSLEER. V lost 1 base to trimming and J lost 4 bases, with 13 bases between them. Adults between roughly 18 and 89 years of age took part from more than 20 US areas. Cohorts were based on clinical histories the participants reported. Sequencing was performed on PBMCs or T cells enriched from blood (not recorded which). The chain links TRBV4-3 to TRBJ1-1; D may be TRBD1 (5 bases). This sequence originates from a woman aged 25 to 39 with acute COVID-19. The CDR3 DNA sequence: TGCGCCAGCAGCCAAGGCCAGCAGGGTGTCACTGAAGCTTTCTTT. Its translation: CASSQGQQGVTEAFF.